These 5 T cell receptor beta chains came from one sample sequenced in a study of T cell changes during pregnancy in multiple sclerosis. Clones were sequenced by immunoSEQ multiplex PCR, and TCRdb holds only the in-frame ones, with some missing. The sample carries around 29,000 clones, approximately 92% recorded once. Specimen: CD8+ T cells from peripheral blood mononuclear cells, collected before pregnancy. These receptors were obtained from a female donor with multiple sclerosis, enrolled in a pregnancy study.

V gene TRBV5-5 combines with J gene TRBJ2-1; TRBD2 might be the D (7 bases). Trimming shortened V by 1 base and J by 5 bases, and 13 bases separated the two germline ends. CDR1 is SGHKS, CDR2 YYEKEE, per germline (reference sequence). The CDR3 extends over 15 amino acids. CDR3 bases: TGTGCCAGCAGCTTGTGGGGGGGCCTTAACAATGAGCAGTTCTTC. This translates into CASSLWGGLNNEQFF.

The genes are TRBV7-8 and TRBJ2-1, with 12 bases lining up with TRBD2. This CDR3 contains 16 residues. The V segment lost 5 bases and the J segment 6 bases; nucleotides outside the gene matches: 8. From germline, CDR1 is SGHVS and CDR2 FQNEAQ. The CDR3 bases are TGTGCCAGCAGCCAACCGACTAGCGGGAGTGTCAATGAGCAGTTCTTC. This sequence encodes CASSQPTSGSVNEQFF.

This chain connects TRBV5-5 to TRBJ1-6; no clear D gene. Looked up from germline, CDR1 is SGHKS and CDR2 is YYEKEE (reference sequence). The CDR3 loop spans 11 amino acids. The V end was cut by 4 bases, the J end by 15 bases, with 11 bases between. The CDR3 sequence is CASSESFLLHF. DNA for the CDR3: TGTGCCAGCAGCGAGTCCTTTCTCCTCCACTTT. The full variable domain, in which reference TRBV5-5 and TRBJ1-6 provide the parts outside the CDR3, is DAGVTQSPTHLIKTRGQQVTLRCSPISGHKSVSWYQQVLGQGPQFIFQYYEKEERGRGNFPDRFSARQFPNYSSELNVNALLLGDSALYLCASSESFLLHFGNGTRLTVT.

This rearrangement joins TRBV7-2 to TRBJ1-1, with 10 bases lining up with TRBD1. This CDR3 is 14 amino acids long. Germline V gene sequence: CDR1 SGHTA, CDR2 FQGNSA. V lost 1 base and J lost 4; bases outside the gene matches: 0. CDR3 protein: CASSLGQGATEAFF. CDR3 coding DNA: TGTGCCAGCAGCTTAGGACAGGGGGCCACTGAAGCTTTCTTT.

This clone came up a few times. The chain couples TRBV4-1 to TRBJ1-1; TRBD1 aligns across 10 bases. Germline loops: CDR1 MGHRA, CDR2 YSYEKL. V lost 7 bases, J lost 5 bases, and 13 bases stayed unmatched. CDR3 length equals 16 residues. The CDR3 coding sequence is TGCGCCAGCAAAGGACAGGGGGTTTTTGAATTGACTGAAGCTTTCTTT. Its protein is CASKGQGVFELTEAFF.